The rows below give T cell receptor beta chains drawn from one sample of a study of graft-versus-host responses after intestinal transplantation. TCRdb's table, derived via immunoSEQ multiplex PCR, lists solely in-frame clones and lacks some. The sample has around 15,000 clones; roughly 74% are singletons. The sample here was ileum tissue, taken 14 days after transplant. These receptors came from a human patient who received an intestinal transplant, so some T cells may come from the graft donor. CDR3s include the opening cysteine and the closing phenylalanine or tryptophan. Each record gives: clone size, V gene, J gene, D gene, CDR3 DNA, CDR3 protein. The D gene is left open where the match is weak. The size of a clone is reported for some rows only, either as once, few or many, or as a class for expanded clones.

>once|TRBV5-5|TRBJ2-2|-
TGTGCCAGCAGCTTATCGGGGGGCCGTGGCACCGGGGAGCTGTTTTTT
CASSLSGGRGTGELFF
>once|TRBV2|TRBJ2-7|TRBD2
TGTGCCAGCAAGATGGGTAGCGGGACTCCCTACGAGCAGTACTTC
CASKMGSGTPYEQYF
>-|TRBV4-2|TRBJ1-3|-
TGTGCCAGCAGCCAAGAGGCTAGAGCCTCTGGAAACACCATATATTTT
CASSQEARASGNTIYF
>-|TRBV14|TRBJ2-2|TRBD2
TGTGCCAGCAGCCCCCTCGCGGGACTATCTTCTGGGGGCGGGGAGCTGTTTTTT
CASSPLAGLSSGGGELFF
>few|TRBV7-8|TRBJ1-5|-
TGTGCCAGCAGCGCCACCGGTCAGCCCCAGCATTTT
CASSATGQPQHF
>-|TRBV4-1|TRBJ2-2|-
TGCGCCAGCAGCCACAGCCACACCGGGGAGCTGTTTTTT
CASSHSHTGELFF
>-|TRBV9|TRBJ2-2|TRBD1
TGTGCCAGCAGCGCCCCGACAGGGATCACCGGGGAGCTGTTTTTT
CASSAPTGITGELFF
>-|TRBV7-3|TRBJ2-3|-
TGTGCCAGCAGCTTAATAGGCGGGAACACAGATACGCAGTATTTT
CASSLIGGNTDTQYF
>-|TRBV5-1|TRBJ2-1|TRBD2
TGCGCCAGCAGTCTTGTGGGGGGGTACAATGAGCAGTTCTTC
CASSLVGGYNEQFF
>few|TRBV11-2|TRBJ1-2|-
TGTGCCAGCAGCTGGGGGGGCAGTGGCTACACCTTC
CASSWGGSGYTF
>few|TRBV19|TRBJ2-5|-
TGTGCCAGTAGTATAGTAGGCAGCCCGTACCAAGAGACCCAGTACTTC
CASSIVGSPYQETQYF
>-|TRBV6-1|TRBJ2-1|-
TGTGCCAGCAGTGTCGTTACCCCAAGCGATGAGCAGTTCTTC
CASSVVTPSDEQFF
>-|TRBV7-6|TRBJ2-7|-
TGTGCCAGCAGCTTAGTTTCCGGGGGCAACGAGCAGTACTTC
CASSLVSGGNEQYF
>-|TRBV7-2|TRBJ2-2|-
TGTGCCAGCAGCTTAGTGAGCGGTAACACCGGGGAGCTGTTTTTT
CASSLVSGNTGELFF
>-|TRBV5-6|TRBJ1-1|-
TGTGCCAGCAGCTATGATCGGGGTAACACTGAAGCTTTCTTT
CASSYDRGNTEAFF
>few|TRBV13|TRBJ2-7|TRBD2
TGTGCCAGCAGCTTAGGCCGCGGGGGGGAGGTCGAGCAGTACTTC
CASSLGRGGEVEQYF
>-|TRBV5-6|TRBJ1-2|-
TGTGCCAGCAGCTGGGCGGGGTTCGGCTATGGCTACACCTTC
CASSWAGFGYGYTF
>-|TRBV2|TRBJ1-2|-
TGTGCCAGCAGTGAACCACAGGGTGCTTATGGCTACACCTTC
CASSEPQGAYGYTF
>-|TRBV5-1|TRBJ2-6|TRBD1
TGCGCCAGCAGCTTGGAGCGGACAGGGTTTGACGTCCTGACTTTC
CASSLERTGFDVLTF
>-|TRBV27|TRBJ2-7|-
TGTGCCAGCAGTTTACGAGCCGCCTACGAGCAGTACTTC
CASSLRAAYEQYF
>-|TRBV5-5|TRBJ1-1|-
TGTGCCAGCAGGTTGGACGTAATTCGATTTTACACTGAAGCTTTCTTT
CASRLDVIRFYTEAFF
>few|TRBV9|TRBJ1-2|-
TGTGCCAGCAGCGCCACGACAGGAAACTATGGCTACACCTTC
CASSATTGNYGYTF
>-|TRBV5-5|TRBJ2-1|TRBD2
TGTGCCAGCAGCTTACTAGCGGGACTGGGGGATGAGCAGTTCTTC
CASSLLAGLGDEQFF
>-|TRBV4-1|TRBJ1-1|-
TGCGCCAGCAGCCACGTAAACACTGAAGCTTTCTTT
CASSHVNTEAFF
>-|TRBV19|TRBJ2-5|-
TGTGCCAGTAGTCAGGGACGGGAAGAGACCCAGTACTTC
CASSQGREETQYF
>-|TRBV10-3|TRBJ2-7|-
TGTGCCATCAGTGACCTGGACCGTCCCTACGAGCAGTACTTC
CAISDLDRPYEQYF
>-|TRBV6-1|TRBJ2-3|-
TGTGCCAGCAGACAGACAGTTACAGATACGCAGTATTTT
CASRQTVTDTQYF
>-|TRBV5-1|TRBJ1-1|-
TGCGCCAGCAGCTTTGGACAGCCTACAAATGAAGCTTTCTTT
CASSFGQPTNEAFF
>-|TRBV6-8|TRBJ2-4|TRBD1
TGTGCCAGCATCGACAGGGCAGCCAAAAACATTCAGTACTTC
CASIDRAAKNIQYF
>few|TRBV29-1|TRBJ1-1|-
TGCAGCGCCGGGGGGCAGGGTGGGATTGACACTGAAGCTTTCTTT
CSAGGQGGIDTEAFF
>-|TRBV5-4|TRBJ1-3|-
TGTGCCAGCAGCTTGGAGGGGCCTGGAAACACCATATATTTT
CASSLEGPGNTIYF
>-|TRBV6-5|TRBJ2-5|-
TGTGCCAGCAGTTTACAGGGGAGGGAGACCCAGTACTTC
CASSLQGRETQYF
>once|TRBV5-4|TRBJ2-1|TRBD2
TGTGCCAGCAGCGGCAGGTACCGGGGGGGGAACAATGAGCAGTTCTTC
CASSGRYRGGNNEQFF
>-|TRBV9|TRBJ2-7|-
TGTGCCAGCAGCGTAGGCCTGGGACCGACCTACGAGCAGTACTTC
CASSVGLGPTYEQYF
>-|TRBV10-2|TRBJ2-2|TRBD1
TGCGCCAGCAGTGAGCACAGGGGGAACACCGGGGAGCTGTTTTTT
CASSEHRGNTGELFF
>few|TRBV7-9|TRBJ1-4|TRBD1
TGTGCCAGCAGCGTCCGGGACAGTGCAAATTCCGTGGGGCGACTGTTTTTT
CASSVRDSANSVGRLFF
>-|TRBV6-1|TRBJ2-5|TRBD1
TGTGCCAGCAGTGAAATAGGACAGGGAAGCGCCCAAGAGACCCAGTACTTC
CASSEIGQGSAQETQYF
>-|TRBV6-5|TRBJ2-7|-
TGTGCCAGCAGCCGTGTACAGAAGACCTACGAGCAGTACTTC
CASSRVQKTYEQYF
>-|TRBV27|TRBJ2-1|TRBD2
TGTGCCAGCAGTTCAGCTAGCGGGAGCTCCTACAATGAGCAGTTCTTC
CASSSASGSSYNEQFF
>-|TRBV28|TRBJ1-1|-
TGTGCCAGCAGTTGGGGGGCCGGGGTTACTGAAGCTTTCTTT
CASSWGAGVTEAFF